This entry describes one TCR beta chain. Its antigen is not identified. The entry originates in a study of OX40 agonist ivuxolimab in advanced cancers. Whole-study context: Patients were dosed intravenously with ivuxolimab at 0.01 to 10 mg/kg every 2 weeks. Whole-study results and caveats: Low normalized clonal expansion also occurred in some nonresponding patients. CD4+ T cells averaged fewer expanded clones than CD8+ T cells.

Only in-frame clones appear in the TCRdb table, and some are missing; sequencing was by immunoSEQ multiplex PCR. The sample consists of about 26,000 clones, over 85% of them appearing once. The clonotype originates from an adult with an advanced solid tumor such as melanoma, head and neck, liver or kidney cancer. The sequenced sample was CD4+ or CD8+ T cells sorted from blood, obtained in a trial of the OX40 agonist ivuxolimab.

The CDR3 spells CASSLSGDGNTIYF. CDR3 DNA sequence: TGTGCCAGCAGCTTATCAGGGGATGGAAACACCATATATTTT. The rearrangement links TRBV5-8 to TRBJ1-3, with a tentative D call TRBD1 (6 bases). V was trimmed by 2 bases and J by 3 bases, leaving 9 bases between them. The CDR3 sequence is 14 residues long. The germline CDR1 and CDR2 sequences are SGHTS and YDEGEE.